The sequence of this T cell receptor beta chain was determined in a study of shared clonotypes between healthy human individuals. Study background: Participating donors consisted of two women and a few men aged 18 to 49.

Study-level points and caveats: In the sorted subsets, rarefaction showed sequencing was incomplete despite large depth.

There were no recent acute infections or vaccinations among the donors, who were healthy HIV-negative adults. In the original analysis: ImmunoSEQ supplied junction-only sequences lacking quality scores, so filtering was different. Assay used: immunoSEQ multiplex PCR; TCRdb lists only in-frame clones, some missing. V, J and clone size reflect that table, while D and trimming were determined from the DNA. Of about 2.3 million clones listed, around 93% are singletons. Germline CDR1 LNHNV, CDR2 YYDKDF (reference sequence). The CDR3 runs 13 residues. The germline V and J ends were trimmed by 0 bases and 5 bases, with 8 bases remaining between them. Concerning this clone itself: Antigen specificity is unknown.

The sequenced sample consisted of naive CD4+ T cells from PBMCs. Indicated subset: CD45RA+ positively selected. This receptor was obtained from a man between 18 and 35 years old in good health. Some clones in this sample may be carry-over from other donors' samples. The rearrangement joins TRBV15 to TRBJ2-7, with a possible D match to TRBD2 (5 bases). CDR3 amino acids: CATSRDPGNEQYF. The CDR3 coding sequence is TGTGCCACCAGCAGAGATCCCGGGAACGAGCAGTACTTC.